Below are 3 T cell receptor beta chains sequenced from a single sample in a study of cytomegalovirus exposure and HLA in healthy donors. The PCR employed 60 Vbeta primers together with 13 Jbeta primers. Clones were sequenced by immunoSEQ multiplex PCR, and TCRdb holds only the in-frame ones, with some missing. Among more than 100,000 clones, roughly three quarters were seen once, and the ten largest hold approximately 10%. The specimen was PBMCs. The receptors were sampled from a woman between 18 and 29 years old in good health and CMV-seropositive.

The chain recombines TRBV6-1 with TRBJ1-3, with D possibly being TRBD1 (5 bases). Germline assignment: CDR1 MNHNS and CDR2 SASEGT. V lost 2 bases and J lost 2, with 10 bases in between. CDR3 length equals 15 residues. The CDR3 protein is CASSESGRAGNTIYF. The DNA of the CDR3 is TGTGCCAGCAGTGAATCGGGCAGGGCTGGAAACACCATATATTTT.

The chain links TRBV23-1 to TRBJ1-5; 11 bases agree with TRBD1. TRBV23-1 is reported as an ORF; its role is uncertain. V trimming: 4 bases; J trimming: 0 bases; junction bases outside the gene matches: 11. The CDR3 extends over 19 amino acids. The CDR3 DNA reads TGCGCCAGCAGTCCGGAGGGACAGGGGGAAGTTGATAGCAATCAGCCCCAGCATTTT. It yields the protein CASSPEGQGEVDSNQPQHF.

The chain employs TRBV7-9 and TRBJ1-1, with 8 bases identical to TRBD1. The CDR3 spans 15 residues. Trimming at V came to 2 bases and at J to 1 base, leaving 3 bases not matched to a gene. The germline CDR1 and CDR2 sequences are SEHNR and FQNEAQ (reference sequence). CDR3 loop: CASSLTTGGNTEAFF. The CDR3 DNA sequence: TGTGCCAGCAGCTTAACAACAGGGGGGAACACTGAAGCTTTCTTT.